The 9 T cell receptor beta chains below were found in one sample sequenced in a study of blood T cell repertoires in COVID-19. Measured with immunoSEQ multiplex PCR; TCRdb has only the in-frame clones, and not every one. The table lists under 150,000 clones, 85% of them singletons, with 10% to 15% in the top ten. The sample comprised peripheral blood. These receptors came from a human donor in a cohort sampled during active COVID-19.

This clone was counted a few times. The rearrangement joins TRBV6-5 to TRBJ2-5; D may be TRBD2 (6 bases). Deletions cut 8 bases from V and 5 bases from J, with 15 bases between. CDR1 and CDR2 (germline): MNHEY, SVGAGI. There are 13 residues in the CDR3. DNA of the CDR3: TGTGCCAGCCAAAAGGAGGGCAGGGAGACCCAGTACTTC. It specifies CASQKEGRETQYF.

The gene calls are TRBV7-9 and TRBJ2-3, with 7 bases matching TRBD1. The CDR3 sequence is 15 residues long. V shed 5 bases, J shed 2 bases, and the junction held 7 bases outside the gene matches. The germline V gene encodes CDR1 SEHNR and CDR2 FQNEAQ (reference sequence). DNA of the CDR3: TGTGCCAGCAGCCTCGACAGGGTTTCCACAGATACGCAGTATTTT. This translates into CASSLDRVSTDTQYF.

V gene TRBV19 combines with J gene TRBJ1-6; the D gene is possibly TRBD1 (6 bases). V was trimmed by 5 bases and J by 7 bases, leaving 9 bases between them. Germline V CDR1 and CDR2: LNHDA, SQIVND (reference sequence). The CDR3 sequence is 13 residues long. The DNA for the CDR3 is TGTGCCAGTAGTGTCGGACAGAATTCACCCCTCCACTTT. Translation: CASSVGQNSPLHF.

V usage is TRBV28 and J usage is TRBJ2-1; D might be TRBD2 (5 bases). Germline CDR1 and CDR2: MDHEN and SYDVKM. Between the trimmed V and J ends, which lost 2 bases and 0 bases, there was a span of 14 bases. The CDR3 has 17 residues. The CDR3 bases are TGTGCCAGCAGTTTAGGCCGGAGCGGTAGCTCCTACAATGAGCAGTTCTTC. Protein sequence: CASSLGRSGSSYNEQFF.

The chain carries TRBV20-1 and TRBJ1-1; 7 bases map to TRBD1. The germline gives CDR1 DFQATT, CDR2 SNEGSKA (reference sequence). This CDR3 spans 14 amino acids. Trimming took 3 bases from V and 0 from J; bases not matched to a gene: 4. The CDR3 DNA reads TGCAGTGCTAGTCCCGGGACAGTGAACACTGAAGCTTTCTTT. Its translation: CSASPGTVNTEAFF.

This rearrangement joins TRBV5-5 to TRBJ2-7; 8 bases agree with TRBD1. J lost 3 bases, V lost 3 bases, and 2 bases had no gene match. Germline V CDR1 and CDR2: SGHKS, YYEKEE (reference sequence). The CDR3 sequence is 13 residues long. CDR3 nucleotide sequence: TGTGCCAGCAGCTGGGGACAGGACTACGAGCAGTACTTC. It yields the protein CASSWGQDYEQYF.

V and J are TRBV9 and TRBJ2-3; D ambiguous. The CDR3 runs to 13 residues. The germline CDR1 and CDR2 sequences are SGDLS and YYNGEE. Between the trimmed V and J ends, which lost 3 bases and 8 bases, there was a span of 13 bases. The CDR3, as DNA: TGTGCCAGCAGCGGAGACTCCCGTGGTACGCAGTATTTT. It translates to CASSGDSRGTQYF. The full variable domain, with the rest looked up from reference TRBV9 and TRBJ2-3, is DSGVTQTPKHLITATGQRVTLRCSPRSGDLSVYWYQQSLDQGLQFLIQYYNGEERAKGNILERFSAQQFPDLHSELNLSSLELGDSALYFCASSGDSRGTQYFGPGTRLTVL.

The V call is TRBV3-1 (or the pseudogene TRBV3-2), the J call TRBJ1-2; a weak D match, TRBD1 (6 bases). The V end lost 3 bases, the J end lost 6 bases, and 17 bases lay between the germline ends. In germline, CDR1 is LGHDT, CDR2 YNNKEL (reference sequence). This CDR3 comprises 15 residues. The CDR3 here is CASSHQGLGYHGYTF. CDR3 sequence (DNA): TGTGCCAGCAGCCATCAGGGGTTGGGTTATCATGGCTACACCTTC.

There are a few counts of this clone. This sample also contains other DNA sequences that code for the same CDR3. The chain employs TRBV5-1 and TRBJ1-6; 7 bases are a match to TRBD1. Germline lookup yields CDR1 SGHRS and CDR2 YFSETQ. The trim removed 0 bases at V and 6 bases at J, leaving 3 bases unmatched. The CDR3 loop spans 15 amino acids. This CDR3 is CASSLGGTANSPLHF. CDR3 nucleotide sequence: TGCGCCAGCAGCTTGGGAGGGACAGCTAATTCACCCCTCCACTTT. The full variable domain, rest sourced from reference TRBV5-1 and TRBJ1-6, is KAGVTQTPRYLIKTRGQQVTLSCSPISGHRSVSWYQQTPGQGLQFLFEYFSETQRNKGNFPGRFSGRQFSNSRSEMNVSTLELGDSALYLCASSLGGTANSPLHFGNGTRLTVT.